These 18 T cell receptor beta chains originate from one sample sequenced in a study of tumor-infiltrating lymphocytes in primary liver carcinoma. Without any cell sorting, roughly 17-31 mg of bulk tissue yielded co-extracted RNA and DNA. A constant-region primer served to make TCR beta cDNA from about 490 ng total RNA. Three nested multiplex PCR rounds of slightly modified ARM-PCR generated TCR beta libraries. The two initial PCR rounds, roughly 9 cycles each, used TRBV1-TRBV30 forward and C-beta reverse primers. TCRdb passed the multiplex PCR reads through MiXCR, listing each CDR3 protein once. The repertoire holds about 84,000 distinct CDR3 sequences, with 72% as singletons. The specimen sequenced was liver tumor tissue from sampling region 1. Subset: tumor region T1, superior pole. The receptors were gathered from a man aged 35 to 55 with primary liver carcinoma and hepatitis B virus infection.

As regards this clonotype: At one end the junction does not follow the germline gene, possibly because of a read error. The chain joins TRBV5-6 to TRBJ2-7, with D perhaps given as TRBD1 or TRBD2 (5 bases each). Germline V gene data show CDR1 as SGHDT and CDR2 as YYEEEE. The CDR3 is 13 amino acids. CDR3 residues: CASSPDIDYEQYF. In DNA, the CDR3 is TGTGCCAGCAGCCCGGACATTGACTACGAGCAGTACTTT. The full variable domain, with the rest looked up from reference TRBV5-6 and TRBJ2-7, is DAGVTQSPTHLIKTRGQQVTLRCSPKSGHDTVSWYQQALGQGPQFIFQYYEEEERQRGNFPDRFSGHQFPNYSSELNVNALLLGDSALYLCASSPDIDYEQYFGPGTRLTVT.

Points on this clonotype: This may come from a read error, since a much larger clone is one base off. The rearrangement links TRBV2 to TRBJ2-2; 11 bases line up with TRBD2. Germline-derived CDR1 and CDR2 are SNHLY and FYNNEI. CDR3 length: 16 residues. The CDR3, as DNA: TGTGCCAGAAGTGCGACTAGCGGGGCGATAACCGGGGAGCTGTTTTTT. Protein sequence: CARSATSGAITGELFF. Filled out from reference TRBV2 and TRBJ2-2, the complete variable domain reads EPEVTQTPSHQVTQMGQEVILRCVPISNHLYFYWYRQILGQKVEFLVSFYNNEISEKSEIFDDQFSVERPDGSNFTLKIRSTKLEDSAMYFCARSATSGAITGELFFGEGSRLTVL.

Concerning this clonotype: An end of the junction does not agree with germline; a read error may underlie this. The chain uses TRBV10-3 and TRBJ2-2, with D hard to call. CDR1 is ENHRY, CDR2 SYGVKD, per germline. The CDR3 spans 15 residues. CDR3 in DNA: TGTGCCATCAGTTTTAGACCTACGAACACGGGGGAGCTGTTTTTT. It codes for CAISFRPTNTGELFF.

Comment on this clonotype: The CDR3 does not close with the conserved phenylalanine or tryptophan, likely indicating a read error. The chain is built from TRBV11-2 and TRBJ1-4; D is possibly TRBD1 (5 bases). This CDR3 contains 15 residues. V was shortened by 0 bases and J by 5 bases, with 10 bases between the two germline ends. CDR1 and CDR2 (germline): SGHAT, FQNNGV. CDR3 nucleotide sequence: TGTGCCAGCAGCTTAGAGAACAGGCTGAATGAAAAACTGTTTTTA. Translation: CASSLENRLNEKLFL.

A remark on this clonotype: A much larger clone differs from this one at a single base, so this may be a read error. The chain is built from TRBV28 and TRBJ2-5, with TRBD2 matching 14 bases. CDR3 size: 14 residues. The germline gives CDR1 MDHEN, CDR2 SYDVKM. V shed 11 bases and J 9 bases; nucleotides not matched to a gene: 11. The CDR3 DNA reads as TGTGCCGGCGCGACTAGCGGGAGGGGGGAGGCCCAGTACTTC. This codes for CAGATSGRGEAQYF.

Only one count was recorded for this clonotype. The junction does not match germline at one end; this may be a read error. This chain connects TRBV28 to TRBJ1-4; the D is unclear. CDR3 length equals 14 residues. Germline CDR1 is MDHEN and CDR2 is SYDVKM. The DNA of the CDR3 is TGTACCAGCAGTTTATCAGGAGAGCGGAAAAAACTGTTTTTT. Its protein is CTSSLSGERKKLFF. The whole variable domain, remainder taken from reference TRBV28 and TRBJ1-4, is DVKVTQSSRYLVKRTGEKVFLECVQDMDHENMFWYRQDPGLGLRLIYFSYDVKMKEKGDIPEGYSVSREKKERFSLILESASTNQTSMYLCTSSLSGERKKLFFGSGTQLSVL.

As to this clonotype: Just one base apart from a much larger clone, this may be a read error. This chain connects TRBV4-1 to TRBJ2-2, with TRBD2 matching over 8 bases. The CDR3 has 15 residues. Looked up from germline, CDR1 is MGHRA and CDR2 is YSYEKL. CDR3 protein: CTSSQGASGLGELFF. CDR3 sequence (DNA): TGCACCAGCAGCCAAGGGGCTAGCGGGCTCGGGGAGCTGTTTTTT.

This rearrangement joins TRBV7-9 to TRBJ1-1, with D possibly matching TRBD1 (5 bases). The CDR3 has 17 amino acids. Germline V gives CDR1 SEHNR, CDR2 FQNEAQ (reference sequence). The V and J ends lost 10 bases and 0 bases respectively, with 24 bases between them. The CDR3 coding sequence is TGTGCCATCTGGGAGACCCTAAGGGGCCGGATGAACACTGAAGCTTTCTTT. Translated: CAIWETLRGRMNTEAFF.

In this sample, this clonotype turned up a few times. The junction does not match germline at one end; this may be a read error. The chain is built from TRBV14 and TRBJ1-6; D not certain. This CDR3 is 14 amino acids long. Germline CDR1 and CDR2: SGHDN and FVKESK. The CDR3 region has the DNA TGTGCCAACAGCCAGTGGGGTGGTAATTCACCCCTCCACTTT. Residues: CANSQWGGNSPLHF.

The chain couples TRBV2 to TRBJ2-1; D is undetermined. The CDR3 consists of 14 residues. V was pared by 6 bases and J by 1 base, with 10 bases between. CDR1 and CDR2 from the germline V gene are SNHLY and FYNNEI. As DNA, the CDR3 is TGTGCCAGCAGGGAGAAGGTGTCCTACAATGAGCAGTTCTTC. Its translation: CASREKVSYNEQFF.

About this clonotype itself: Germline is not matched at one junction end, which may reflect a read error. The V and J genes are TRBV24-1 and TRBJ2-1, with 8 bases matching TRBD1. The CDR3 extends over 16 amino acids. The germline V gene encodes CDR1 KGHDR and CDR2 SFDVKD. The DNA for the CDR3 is TGTGCCACCAGTGATTTTCAATGGACAGGGAGCGATGAGCAGTCCTTC. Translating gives CATSDFQWTGSDEQSF.

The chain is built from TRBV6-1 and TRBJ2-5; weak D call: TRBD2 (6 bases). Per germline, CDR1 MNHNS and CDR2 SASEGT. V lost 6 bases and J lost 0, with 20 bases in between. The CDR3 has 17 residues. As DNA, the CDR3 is TGTGCCAGCAGCGCTAGCACGGGGGTAGACCACCAAGAGACCCAGTACTTC. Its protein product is CASSASTGVDHQETQYF.

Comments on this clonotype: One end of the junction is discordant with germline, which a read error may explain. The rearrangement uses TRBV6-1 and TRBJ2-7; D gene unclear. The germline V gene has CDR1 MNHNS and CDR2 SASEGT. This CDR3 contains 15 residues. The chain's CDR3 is CASSEAHTLPYEQHF. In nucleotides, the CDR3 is TGTGCCAGCAGTGAAGCTCACACTCTACCCTACGAGCAGCACTTC.

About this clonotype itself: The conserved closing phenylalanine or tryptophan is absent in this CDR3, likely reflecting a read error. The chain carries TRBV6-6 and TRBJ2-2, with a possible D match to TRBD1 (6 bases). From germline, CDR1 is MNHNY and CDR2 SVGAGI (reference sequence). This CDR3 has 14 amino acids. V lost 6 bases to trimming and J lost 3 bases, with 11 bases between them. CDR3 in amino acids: CASRARTDTGELFV. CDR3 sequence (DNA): TGTGCCAGCAGGGCCAGGACAGACACCGGGGAGCTGTTTGTT.

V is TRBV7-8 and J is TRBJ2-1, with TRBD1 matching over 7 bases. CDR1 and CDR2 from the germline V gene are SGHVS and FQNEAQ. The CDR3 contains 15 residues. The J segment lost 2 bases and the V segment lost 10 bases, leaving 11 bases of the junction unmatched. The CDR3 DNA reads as TGTGCCATCAGTGCTCGTGGGACAGCCTACAATGAGCAGTTCTTC. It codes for CAISARGTAYNEQFF.

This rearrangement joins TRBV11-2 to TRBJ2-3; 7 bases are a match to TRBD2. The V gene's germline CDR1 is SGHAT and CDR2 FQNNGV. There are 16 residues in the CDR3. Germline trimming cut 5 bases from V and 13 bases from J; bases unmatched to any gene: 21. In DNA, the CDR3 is TGTGCCAGCAGCCCCCCGACTAGCAGCAGCACAGACACGGAGTATTTT. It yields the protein CASSPPTSSSTDTEYF.

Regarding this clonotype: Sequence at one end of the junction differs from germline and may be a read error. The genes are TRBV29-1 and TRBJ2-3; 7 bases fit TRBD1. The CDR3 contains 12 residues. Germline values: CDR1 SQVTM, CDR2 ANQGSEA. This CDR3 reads CSVVGTANTQYF. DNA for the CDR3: TGCAGCGTTGTCGGGACAGCAAATACGCAGTATTTC.

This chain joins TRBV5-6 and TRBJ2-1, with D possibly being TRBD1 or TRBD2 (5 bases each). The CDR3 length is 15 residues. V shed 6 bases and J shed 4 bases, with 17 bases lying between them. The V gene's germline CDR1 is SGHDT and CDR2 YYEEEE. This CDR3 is CASTSMVGEYNEQFF. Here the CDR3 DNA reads TGTGCCAGCACCTCGATGGTGGGGGAGTACAATGAGCAGTTCTTC.